This record concerns one TCR beta chain sequence. Antigen specificity is unknown. This specimen comes from a study of cytomegalovirus exposure and HLA in healthy donors. Study-wide points: For most TCR sequences rarity was the rule, although some public TCRs occurred in many donors. Cytomegalovirus status, reportedly, was diagnosed with high specificity and sensitivity by the classifier. Researchers catalogued roughly 150 TCR beta chains as cytomegalovirus-associated.

Primers for the PCR totalled 60 Vbeta and 13 Jbeta. Data came from immunoSEQ multiplex PCR; TCRdb stores just in-frame clones and leaves some out. The sample yields about 120,000 clones, about 74% seen once. CDR3 length: 17 amino acids. V lost 6 bases, J lost 7 bases, and 20 bases stayed unmatched. CDR1 and CDR2 from the germline V gene are SGHRS and YFSETQ. The TCR was taken from a woman in her thirties or forties in good health and CMV-seropositive. Sequencing was done on a sample of PBMCs. This chain joins TRBV5-1 and TRBJ2-5; 8 bases fit TRBD1. CDR3 DNA sequence: TGCGCCAGCACCCCCTCGGGACAGGTAACCACTGAGGGGACCCAGTACTTC. As protein: CASTPSGQVTTEGTQYF.